The 7 T cell receptor beta chains presented below share a single source sample, sequenced in a study of blood T cells in healthy people across ages. A second PCR of about 6 to 12 cycles used a sample-barcoded 5' primer and a J-beta primer mix. Using its own MiXCR run on the 5' RACE reads, TCRdb lists one record per CDR3 protein. The table has about 970,000 distinct CDR3 sequences, approximately 50% seen once. The source material was blood. These receptors all stem from a woman aged 60-75 years in good health.

V is TRBV3-1 and J is TRBJ2-5; the match to TRBD2 covers 8 bases. With the DNA end fitting TRBJ2-7 better, the J assignment may be wrong. The CDR3 covers 19 residues. CDR1 LGHDT and CDR2 YNNKEL come from the germline V gene (reference sequence). CDR3 amino acids: CASSQETLGLVVFATEQYF. The CDR3, as DNA: TGTGCCAGCAGCCAAGAAACCCTGGGACTAGTAGTCTTCGCTACCGAGCAGTACTTC.

V is TRBV7-9 and J is TRBJ1-2, with a weak D call TRBD1 (6 bases). The CDR3 length is 14 residues. Deletions cut 0 bases from V and 7 bases from J, with 12 bases between. Germline V gene lookup returns CDR1 SEHNR and CDR2 FQNEAQ (reference sequence). CDR3 in DNA: TGTGCCAGCAGCTTAGCAAAACAGGGTTCTGGCTACACCTTC. This codes for CASSLAKQGSGYTF.

The genes are TRBV20-1 and TRBJ2-7; D tentatively reads TRBD1 or TRBD2 (5 bases each). The germline gives CDR1 DFQATT, CDR2 SNEGSKA (reference sequence). This CDR3 has 13 amino acids. V gave up 5 bases and J gave up 0 bases, with 11 bases separating them. In DNA, the CDR3 is TGCAGTGCTGCCTGGGACCCCTCCTACGAGCAGTACTTC. Its protein product is CSAAWDPSYEQYF.

This sequence joins TRBV5-1 and TRBJ2-6, with D possibly matching TRBD1 (5 bases). Germline CDR1 SGHRS, CDR2 YFSETQ. V lost 4 bases and J 1 base, leaving 21 bases between the germline ends. This CDR3 is built from 19 residues. The CDR3 region has the DNA TGCGCCAGCAGCCCCCGAGAAGGGGCGTTCGTATCTGGGGCCAACGTCCTGACTTTC. Translation gives CASSPREGAFVSGANVLTF. Using reference TRBV5-1 and TRBJ2-6 for the parts outside the CDR3, the full variable domain is KAGVTQTPRYLIKTRGQQVTLSCSPISGHRSVSWYQQTPGQGLQFLFEYFSETQRNKGNFPGRFSGRQFSNSRSEMNVSTLELGDSALYLCASSPREGAFVSGANVLTFGAGSRLTVL.

With regard to this clonotype: The germline gene is not matched at one end of the junction; a read error may be the cause. The chain is built from TRBV24-1 and TRBJ2-4; D possibly corresponds to TRBD2 (6 bases). The tail of the sequence fits TRBJ2-5 better, so the J call may be wrong. The germline CDR1 and CDR2 sequences are KGHDR and SFDVKD. The CDR3 is 15 residues long. The CDR3 bases are TGCGCCACCAGTGAGGGGTCCGGGGGTTGGGAGACCCAGTACTTC. It encodes CATSEGSGGWETQYF.

The chain joins TRBV21-1 to TRBJ2-4; whether TRBD2, the table's D call, matches the DNA was not checked. TRBV21-1 is tagged as a pseudogene. The CDR3 loop spans 13 amino acids. CDR3 residues: CVSSGTSQSIQYF. The CDR3 DNA reads as TGTGTCTCTTCCGGGACTAGTCAGAGCATTCAGTACTTC.

This clonotype was counted many times. V and J are TRBV10-3 and TRBJ2-2; D is undetermined. Germline CDR1 and CDR2: ENHRY and SYGVKD. The V and J ends lost 4 bases and 5 bases respectively, with 8 bases between them. The length of the CDR3 is 13 residues. This CDR3 is CAISGDGTGELFF. CDR3 DNA: TGTGCCATCAGTGGAGACGGGACCGGGGAGCTGTTTTTT.